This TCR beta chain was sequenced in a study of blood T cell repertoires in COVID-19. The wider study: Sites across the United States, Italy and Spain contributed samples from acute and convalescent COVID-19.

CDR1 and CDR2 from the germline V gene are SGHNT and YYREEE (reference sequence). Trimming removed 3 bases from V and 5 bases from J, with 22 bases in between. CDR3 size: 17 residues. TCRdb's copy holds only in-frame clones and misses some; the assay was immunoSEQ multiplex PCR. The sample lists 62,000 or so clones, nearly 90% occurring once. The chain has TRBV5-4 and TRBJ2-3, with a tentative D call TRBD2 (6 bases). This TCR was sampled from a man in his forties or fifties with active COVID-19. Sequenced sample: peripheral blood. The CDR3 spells CASSSLSSGGAGDTQYF. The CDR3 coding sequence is TGTGCCAGCAGCTCCCTATCCAGCGGAGGGGCAGGAGATACGCAGTATTTT.